This entry lists 9 T cell receptor beta chains sequenced from one sample in a study of cytomegalovirus exposure and HLA in healthy donors. The PCR ran on 60 Vbeta and 13 Jbeta primers. Data came from immunoSEQ multiplex PCR; TCRdb stores just in-frame clones and leaves some out. The profile shows about 190,000 clones, more than 85% of them singletons. What was sequenced was PBMCs. The receptors were gathered from a woman aged 18-30 years in good health and CMV-seronegative.

J is TRBJ2-1 and V is TRBV5-4; TRBD1 matches at 8 bases. The CDR3 is 16 residues long. V shed 5 bases and J 0 bases; nucleotides not matched to a gene: 7. In germline, CDR1 is SGHNT, CDR2 YYREEE (reference sequence). The CDR3 loop reads CASRRQGMGSYNEQFF. The CDR3 bases are TGTGCCAGCAGAAGACAGGGGATGGGCTCCTACAATGAGCAGTTCTTC.

V gene TRBV5-4 combines with J gene TRBJ2-3; 7 bases map to TRBD1. This CDR3 has 15 residues. Germline CDR1 and CDR2: SGHNT and YYREEE (reference sequence). J was trimmed by 10 bases and V by 1 base; bases with no gene match: 12. As DNA, the CDR3 is TGTGCCAGCAGCTTGAAGGACAGGCCCGCCTTACCGCAGTATTTT. Its translation is CASSLKDRPALPQYF.

The CDR3 nucleotides are TGTGCCTGGAGTCGGGGGGGCCCTGGAAACACCATATATTTT. It is translated as CAWSRGGPGNTIYF. The chain is built from TRBV30 and TRBJ1-3, with D possibly matching TRBD1 (6 bases). The CDR3 extends over 14 amino acids. CDR1 and CDR2 (germline): GTSNPN, SVGIG (reference sequence). Trimming left V 2 bases short and J 2 bases short, with 10 bases between.

There are a few counts of this clone. The V and J genes are TRBV5-1 and TRBJ2-1, with 8 bases fitting TRBD2. The CDR3 covers 15 residues. V was pared by 4 bases and J by 3 bases, with 6 bases of the junction left unmatched. CDR1 is SGHRS, CDR2 YFSETQ, per germline. CDR3 sequence reads: CASSPGGTSYNEQFF. Written as DNA, the CDR3 is TGCGCCAGCAGCCCGGGAGGGACTAGCTACAATGAGCAGTTCTTC.

The chain has TRBV7-8 and TRBJ2-1, with D maybe TRBD2 (7 bases). V was clipped by 6 bases and J by 12 bases, with 21 bases between them. The CDR3 has 14 amino acids. Germline V gene lookup returns CDR1 SGHVS and CDR2 FQNEAQ. The CDR3 nucleotides read TGTGCCAGCAGTTGGAGGGAGGGGGATGCCCGGCAGTTCTTC. The encoded protein is CASSWREGDARQFF.

The rearrangement joins TRBV6-1 to TRBJ1-4; D perhaps matches TRBD1 (6 bases). The CDR3 extends over 15 amino acids. The V gene's germline CDR1 is MNHNS and CDR2 SASEGT. V was shortened by 5 bases and J by 4 bases, with 14 bases between the two germline ends. CDR3 loop: CASSKTGPGNEKLFF. Written as DNA, the CDR3 is TGTGCCAGCAGTAAAACAGGGCCCGGTAATGAAAAACTGTTTTTT.

CDR3 sequence (DNA): TGTGCCAGCAGCGTCTACGGGGAGCTGTTTTTT. Translation gives CASSVYGELFF. The rearrangement links TRBV5-6 to TRBJ2-2; the D is unclear. Germline V gives CDR1 SGHDT, CDR2 YYEEEE. V was shortened by 4 bases and J by 7 bases, with 5 bases between the two germline ends. The length of the CDR3 is 11 residues.

The CDR3 DNA follows: TGTGCCAGTAGTATAGAAGGTTGGTCAGGGGGAACTAATGAAAAACTGTTTTTT. The encoded protein is CASSIEGWSGGTNEKLFF. V gene TRBV19 combines with J gene TRBJ1-4; 7 positions match TRBD1. V shed 0 bases and J 1 base; nucleotides not matched to a gene: 8. Germline lookup yields CDR1 LNHDA and CDR2 SQIVND (reference sequence). The CDR3 is 18 amino acids.

The chain is built from TRBV27 and TRBJ1-2, with 9 bases matching TRBD1. Germline-derived CDR1 and CDR2 are MNHEY and SMNVEV (reference sequence). The CDR3 loop spans 18 amino acids. V trimming: 3 bases; J trimming: 6 bases; junction bases outside the gene matches: 17. CDR3 coding DNA: TGTGCCAGCAGTTTGATCCCCCGACCGGGGACAGGGTTCCATGGCTACACCTTC. Its protein product is CASSLIPRPGTGFHGYTF.